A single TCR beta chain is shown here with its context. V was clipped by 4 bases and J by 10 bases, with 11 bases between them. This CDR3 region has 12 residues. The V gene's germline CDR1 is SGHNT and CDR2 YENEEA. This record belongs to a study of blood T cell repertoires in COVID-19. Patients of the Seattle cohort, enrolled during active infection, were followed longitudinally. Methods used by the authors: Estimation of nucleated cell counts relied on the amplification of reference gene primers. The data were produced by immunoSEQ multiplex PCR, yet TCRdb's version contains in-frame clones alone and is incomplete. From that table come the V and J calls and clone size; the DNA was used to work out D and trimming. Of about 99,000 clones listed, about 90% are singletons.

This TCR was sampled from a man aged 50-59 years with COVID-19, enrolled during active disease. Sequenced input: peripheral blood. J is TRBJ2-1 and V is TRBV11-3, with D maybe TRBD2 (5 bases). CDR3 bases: TGTGCCAGCAGCTCCCAGACGGGAGAGCAGTTCTTC. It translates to CASSSQTGEQFF. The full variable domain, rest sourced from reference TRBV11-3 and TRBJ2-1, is EAGVVQSPRYKIIEKKQPVAFWCNPISGHNTLYWYLQNLGQGPELLIRYENEEAVDDSQLPKDRFSAERLKGVDSTLKIQPAELGDSAVYLCASSSQTGEQFFGPGTRLTVL.